Sequencing of this T cell receptor (beta chain) was carried out in a study of T-cell reconstitution after alpha-beta-depleted transplantation in children. Points from the study as a whole: At the one-year point after transplant, T-cell counts and TCRbeta diversity were found to come mostly from T cells that had been newly produced. Elevated TCRbeta diversity at day 60 was traced, in some patients, to surviving recipient T cells and thymic progenitors. At around two months after transplant, the alpha-beta T cells were reportedly derived from several hundred expanded clones that came from non-depleted graft cells.

Germline lookup yields CDR1 MNHNS and CDR2 SASEGT. The germline V and J ends were trimmed by 1 base and 6 bases, with 16 bases remaining between them. CDR3 length: 15 amino acids. This clonotype was recorded at least ten times. Its antigen remains unidentified. Unique molecular identifiers were used to barcode this TCRbeta library. TCRdb analysed the PCR reads with MiXCR anew, one entry per CDR3 protein. The sample lists around 300,000 distinct CDR3 sequences; over 9% were seen once. The chain joins TRBV6-1 to TRBJ2-7; D is possibly TRBD1 or TRBD2 (5 bases each). The sequenced sample was PBMCs, obtained before TCRalphabeta/CD19-depleted stem cell transplant. The source of this sequence is a boy less than two years old with acute myeloid leukemia, due to receive a stem cell transplant. CDR3 sequence reads: CASSEEPGPFGEQYF. DNA of the CDR3: TGTGCCAGCAGTGAAGAACCGGGGCCCTTCGGCGAGCAGTACTTC.